A selection of T cell receptor beta chains follows, all from one sample in a study of identical twins. A single record per CDR3 protein comes from TCRdb applying MiXCR to the 5' RACE reads. The top ten clones hold under 0.35% of a sample with more than 1.5 million distinct CDR3 sequences, about 31% of them seen once. Sequencing was carried out using cord blood. The receptors originated from a newborn girl in good health. The CDR3 runs from the conserved cysteine through the conserved F or W. D genes are given only for firm matches. Not all rows give a size; the values are once, few, many and, for expanded clones, a class.

clone_size j_call d_call v_call cdr3_nt cdr3_aa
- TRBJ2-7 - TRBV27 TGTGCCAGCAAGGACGAGCAGTACTTC CASKDEQYF
- TRBJ2-7 - TRBV20-1 TGCAGTGCTAGAGACCCAGTCCTTGGCTACGAGCAGTACTTC CSARDPVLGYEQYF
few TRBJ2-1 - TRBV12-3/TRBV12-4 TGTGCCAGCAGGACTCAAAACAATGAGCAGTTCTTC CASRTQNNEQFF
- TRBJ2-7 TRBD2 TRBV20-1 TGCAGTGCGACCCATTGGCGAGCGGGGGATTCCTACGAGCAGTACTTC CSATHWRAGDSYEQYF
many TRBJ1-1 - TRBV14 TGTGCCAGCAGTCGGATCTCGAACACTGAAGCTTTCTTT CASSRISNTEAFF
- TRBJ2-1 - TRBV4-1 TGCGCCAGCAGCCAGCCGTTCAGCGGACCTTCGTACCACAATGAGCAGTTCTTC CASSQPFSGPSYHNEQFF
few TRBJ2-5 TRBD2 TRBV4-2 TGTGCCAGCAGCCTAGCGGGAGGGCCCTCGGAGACCCAGTACTTC CASSLAGGPSETQYF
- TRBJ2-5 - TRBV2 TGTGCCAGCAACGGTAGAGGGGGGGAGCAGTACTTC CASNGRGGEQYF
once TRBJ1-1 - TRBV14 TGTGCCAGCAGCCAGACAAACACTGGAGCTTTCTTT CASSQTNTGAFF
few TRBJ1-5 - TRBV21-1 TGTGCCAGCAGCAAAGGTGGTGGCAGGAAGGATCAGCCCCAGCATTTT CASSKGGGRKDQPQHF
- TRBJ2-2 TRBD1 TRBV28 TGTGCCAGCAGTCCAGGGGGCGGGACCGGGGAGCTGTTTTTT CASSPGGGTGELFF
few TRBJ2-7 TRBD1 TRBV7-2 TGTGCCAGCAGCTTAGCCCCGGGACAGGGTTCCGAGCAGTACTTC CASSLAPGQGSEQYF
few TRBJ2-7 TRBD2 TRBV20-1 TGCAGTGCTAGAGATCTGGGGGGGACCACTTACGAGCAGTACTTC CSARDLGGTTYEQYF
- TRBJ2-7 - TRBV7-9 TGTGCCAGCAGCCCCCTAGGGGGGCACGAGCAGTACTTC CASSPLGGHEQYF
many TRBJ2-7 - TRBV10-3 TGTGCCATCAGTTCAACCTCCTACGAGCAGTACTTC CAISSTSYEQYF
- TRBJ1-5 TRBD1 TRBV7-6 TGTGCCAGCAGCTTAGGGCACAGGGGAAGGAGCGATCAGCCCCAGCATTTT CASSLGHRGRSDQPQHF
- TRBJ1-6 - TRBV7-2 TGTGCCAGCAGCCCCGACAGTATCGGGTCACCCCTCCACTTT CASSPDSIGSPLHF
- TRBJ2-7 - TRBV25-1 TGTGCCACTCCGGACATCTACGAGCAGTACTTC CATPDIYEQYF
few TRBJ1-2 - TRBV6-2/TRBV6-3 TGTGCCAGCAGTTGGACGGGGGCGCAATATGGCTACACCTTC CASSWTGAQYGYTF
many TRBJ1-2 - TRBV7-2 TGTGCCAGCAGCTCCTTCTATGGCTACACCTTC CASSSFYGYTF
few TRBJ2-7 TRBD1 TRBV18 TGTGCCGGCTCACCACCAGGTAGACAGGGTGGCCACGAGCAGTACTTC CAGSPPGRQGGHEQYF
- TRBJ2-1 TRBD2 TRBV13 TGTGCCAGCAGCGGGGGGCGGAGCGGGAGGTCGAGGAATGTGAATGAGCAGTTCTTC CASSGGRSGRSRNVNEQFF
few TRBJ2-3 - TRBV7-8 TGTGCCAGCAGCTTAGAGATGGATACGCAGTATTTT CASSLEMDTQYF
- TRBJ2-7 TRBD1 TRBV29-1 TGCAGCGTGCCATTGGGACAGGAGCAGTACTTC CSVPLGQEQYF
few TRBJ2-3 - TRBV20-1 TGCAGTGCTCCCGGGGTGGGGGACACAGATACGCAGTATTTT CSAPGVGDTDTQYF
few TRBJ2-3 - TRBV18 TGTGCCAGCTCACCACATCAGGGCGGGACAGATACGCAGTATTTT CASSPHQGGTDTQYF
- TRBJ2-1 TRBD2 TRBV6-1 TGTGCCAGCAGTGAAGCGGGGCTAGCGGCTCAGTTCTTC CASSEAGLAAQFF
- TRBJ2-7 TRBD2 TRBV20-1 TGCAGTGCTAGAGATTTGGGACTAGGTTACAATGAGCAGTACTTC CSARDLGLGYNEQYF
- TRBJ1-3 - TRBV20-1 TGCAGTGCTGAGAAGGTGGGGGGGGCATCTGGGGGCGGAAGAAACACCATATATTTT CSAEKVGGASGGGRNTIYF
- TRBJ2-3 - TRBV2 TGTGCCAGCAGCCCCGGGACTTTCGGCACAGATACGCAGTATTTT CASSPGTFGTDTQYF
- TRBJ1-5 - TRBV16 TGTGCCAGCAGCCGATACCGGGGGGGAGATCAGCCCCAGCATTTT CASSRYRGGDQPQHF
- TRBJ2-2 TRBD2 TRBV6-2/TRBV6-3 TGTGCCAGCACCACGGGACTAGCGAACACCGGGGAGCTGTTTTTT CASTTGLANTGELFF
- TRBJ1-2 - TRBV12-3/TRBV12-4 TGTGCCAGCAGTTTAAACGCCAGGAACTATGGCTACACCTTC CASSLNARNYGYTF
many TRBJ2-7 - TRBV7-9 TGTGCCAGCATCCCCGAAAAGGGGACCTCCTACGAGCAGTACTTC CASIPEKGTSYEQYF
- TRBJ2-3 - TRBV27 TGTGCCAGCAGCAATATACCGACAGATACGCAGTATTTT CASSNIPTDTQYF
many TRBJ2-1 - TRBV20-1 TGCAGTGCTGGTCCGGGACAAGCCTACAATGAGCAGTTCTTC CSAGPGQAYNEQFF
- TRBJ2-3 TRBD2 TRBV4-2 TGTGCCAGCAGCCAGGGGACTAGCGCTTTAGATACGCAGTATTTT CASSQGTSALDTQYF
few TRBJ2-3 - TRBV14 TGTGCCAGCAGCCTCACCAGGCCTAGCCGGTTAGATACGCAGTATTTT CASSLTRPSRLDTQYF
few TRBJ2-7 TRBD2 TRBV28 TGTGCCAGCAGTTCGGGGGCTAGCGGGAGGTACGAGCAGTACTTC CASSSGASGRYEQYF
- TRBJ1-2 TRBD1 TRBV30 TGTGCCTGGACTAAAGAGGGACAGAGGCTTTATGGCTACACCTTC CAWTKEGQRLYGYTF
- TRBJ2-1 - TRBV28 TGTGCCAGCACCCTAGCTCTTCCCTACGATGAGCAGTTCTTC CASTLALPYDEQFF
once TRBJ2-5 TRBD2 TRBV2 TGTGCCAGCAGTGAAGGGGATTTAGCGGGGCGAGAGACCCAGTACTTC CASSEGDLAGRETQYF
many TRBJ2-5 - TRBV29-1 TGCAGCGTTGAAGTACCCGGGGACAAGAAACAAGAGACCCAGTACTTC CSVEVPGDKKQETQYF
few TRBJ1-1 - TRBV5-1 TGCGCCAGCAGCTTGTATTTGACGAACACTGAAGCTTTCTTT CASSLYLTNTEAFF
- TRBJ2-3 - TRBV25-1 TGTGCCAGCAGTGAATACGTCCGGGAGAGGACAGATACGCAGTATTTT CASSEYVRERTDTQYF
many TRBJ2-3 TRBD2 TRBV10-3 TGTGCCATCAGTGAGATGGGGACTAGCCCAGATACGCAGTATTTT CAISEMGTSPDTQYF
- TRBJ2-1 TRBD2 TRBV11-2 TGTGCCAGCAGCTTAGGGTTAGCGGGAGGCGTAAATGAGCAGTTCTTC CASSLGLAGGVNEQFF
- TRBJ2-7 - TRBV11-2 TGTGCCAGCAGCTTAGGGGCAGGGGACATCTCCTACGAGCAGTACTTC CASSLGAGDISYEQYF
many TRBJ1-2 - TRBV29-1 TGCAGCGTCTCTGGACAGCCCTATGGCTACACCTTC CSVSGQPYGYTF
few TRBJ2-5 TRBD1 TRBV3-1 TGTGCCAGCAGCCAGGACAGGGGTGTAGTGTATCAAGAGACCCAGTACTTC CASSQDRGVVYQETQYF
- TRBJ2-2 TRBD2 TRBV5-1 TGCGCCAGCAGCCCAAATCCCACTAGCGGGGACTTTAACACCGGGGAGCTGTTTTTT CASSPNPTSGDFNTGELFF
few TRBJ2-3 - TRBV24-1 TGTGCCACCAGTCCTTCTAGCGCCAGAGGAGATACGCAGTATTTT CATSPSSARGDTQYF
few TRBJ1-4 - TRBV15 TGTGCCACCAGCGCCCGACCCGGGGTCCAGGAAAAACTGTTTTTT CATSARPGVQEKLFF
- TRBJ2-7 - TRBV27 TGTGCCAGCAGTTGGGGAGGGGGCTACGAGCAGTACTTC CASSWGGGYEQYF
- TRBJ1-2 - TRBV28 TGTGCCAGCAATTTAGGCAGGAGTAACTATGGCTACACCTTC CASNLGRSNYGYTF
- TRBJ2-7 - TRBV2 TGTGCCAGCAGTGAGACGGGGGGCCTCTCCTACGAGCAGTACTTC CASSETGGLSYEQYF
- TRBJ2-1 - TRBV10-3 TGTGCCATCAGTGAGAACCGGGCCTACAATGAGCAGTTCTTC CAISENRAYNEQFF
- TRBJ2-7 - TRBV7-9 TGTGCCAGCAGCCCAGACCCACTTAATGAGCAGTACTTC CASSPDPLNEQYF